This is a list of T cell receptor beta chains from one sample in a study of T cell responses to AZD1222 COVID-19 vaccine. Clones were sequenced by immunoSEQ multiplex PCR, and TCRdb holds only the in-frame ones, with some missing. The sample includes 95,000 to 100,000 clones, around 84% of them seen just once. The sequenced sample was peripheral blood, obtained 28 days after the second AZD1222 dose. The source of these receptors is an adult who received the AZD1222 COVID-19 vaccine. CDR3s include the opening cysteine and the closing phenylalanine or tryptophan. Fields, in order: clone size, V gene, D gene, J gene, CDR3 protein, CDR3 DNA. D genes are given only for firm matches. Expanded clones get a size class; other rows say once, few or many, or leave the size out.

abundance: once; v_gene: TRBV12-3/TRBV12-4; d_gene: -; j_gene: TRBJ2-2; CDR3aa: CASSPSTGELFF; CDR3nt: TGTGCCAGCAGCCCATCCACCGGGGAGCTGTTTTTT
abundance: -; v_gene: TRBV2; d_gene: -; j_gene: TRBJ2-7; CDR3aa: CASSESRDEQYF; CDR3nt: TGTGCCAGCAGTGAATCGCGGGACGAGCAGTACTTC
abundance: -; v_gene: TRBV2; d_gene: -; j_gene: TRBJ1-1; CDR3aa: CASSGQGFTEAFF; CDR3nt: TGTGCCAGCAGCGGGCAGGGCTTCACTGAAGCTTTCTTT
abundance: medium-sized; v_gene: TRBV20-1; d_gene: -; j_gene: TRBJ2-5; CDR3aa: CSARDQETQYF; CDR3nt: TGCAGTGCTAGAGATCAAGAGACCCAGTACTTC
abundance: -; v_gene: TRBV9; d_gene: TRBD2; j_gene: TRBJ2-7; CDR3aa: CASSVGGSNEQYF; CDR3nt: TGTGCCAGCAGCGTCGGGGGGTCCAACGAGCAGTACTTC
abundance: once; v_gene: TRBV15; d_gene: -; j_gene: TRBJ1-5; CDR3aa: CATSRKGGNQPQHF; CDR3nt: TGTGCCACCAGTCGGAAGGGAGGCAATCAGCCCCAGCATTTT
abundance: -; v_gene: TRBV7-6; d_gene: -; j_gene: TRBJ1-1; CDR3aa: CASTLGGAPGEAFF; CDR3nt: TGTGCCAGCACCCTAGGGGGGGCGCCGGGTGAAGCTTTCTTT
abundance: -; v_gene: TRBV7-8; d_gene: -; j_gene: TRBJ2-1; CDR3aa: CASSPLTTGARGNEQFF; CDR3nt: TGTGCCAGCAGTCCTCTTACGACGGGGGCCCGGGGCAATGAGCAGTTCTTC
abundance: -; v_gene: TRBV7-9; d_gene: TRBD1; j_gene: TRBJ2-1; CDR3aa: CASSVQGASYNEQFF; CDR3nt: TGTGCCAGCAGCGTACAGGGGGCCTCCTACAATGAGCAGTTCTTC
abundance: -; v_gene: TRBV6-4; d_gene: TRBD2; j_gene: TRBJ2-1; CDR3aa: CASSETRLAEVNEQFF; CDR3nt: TGTGCCAGCAGTGAAACGAGACTAGCGGAGGTCAATGAGCAGTTCTTC
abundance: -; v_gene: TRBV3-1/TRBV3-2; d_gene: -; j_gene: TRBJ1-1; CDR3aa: CASFVRESGTEAFF; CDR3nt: TGTGCCAGCTTCGTCCGGGAAAGCGGCACTGAAGCTTTCTTT
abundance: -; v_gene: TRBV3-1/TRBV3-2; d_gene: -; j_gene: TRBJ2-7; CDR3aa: CASSFGYEQYF; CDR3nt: TGTGCCAGCAGCTTTGGCTACGAGCAGTACTTC
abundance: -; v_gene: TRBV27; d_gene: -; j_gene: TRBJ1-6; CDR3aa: CASSAWGGSSYNSPLHF; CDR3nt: TGTGCCAGCAGCGCATGGGGGGGCAGCTCCTATAATTCACCCCTCCACTTT
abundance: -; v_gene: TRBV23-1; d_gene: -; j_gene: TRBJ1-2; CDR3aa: CASSRYGYTF; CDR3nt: TGCGCCAGCTCTCGCTATGGCTACACCTTC
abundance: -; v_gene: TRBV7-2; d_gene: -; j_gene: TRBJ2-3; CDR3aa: CASSLAALPDTQYF; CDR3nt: TGTGCCAGCAGCTTAGCGGCCCTCCCAGATACGCAGTATTTT
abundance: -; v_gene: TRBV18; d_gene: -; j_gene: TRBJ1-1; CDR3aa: CASATDRNTEAFF; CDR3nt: TGTGCCAGCGCGACGGACAGGAACACTGAAGCTTTCTTT
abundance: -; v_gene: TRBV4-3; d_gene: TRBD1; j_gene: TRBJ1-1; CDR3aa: CASSPGQGAPAEAFF; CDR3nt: TGCGCCAGCAGCCCCGGACAGGGGGCCCCAGCTGAAGCTTTCTTT
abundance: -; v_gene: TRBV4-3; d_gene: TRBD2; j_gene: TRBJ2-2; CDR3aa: CASSQRSLAGLNTGELFF; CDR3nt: TGCGCCAGCAGCCAGAGGTCACTAGCGGGGCTGAACACCGGGGAGCTGTTTTTT
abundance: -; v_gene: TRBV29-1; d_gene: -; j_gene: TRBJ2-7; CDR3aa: CSVRDTDEQYF; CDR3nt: TGCAGCGTCCGGGACACCGACGAGCAGTACTTC
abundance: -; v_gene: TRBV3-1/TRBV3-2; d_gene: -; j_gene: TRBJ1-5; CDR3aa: CASSQGTPRQPQHF; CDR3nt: TGTGCCAGCAGCCAAGGCACGCCACGACAGCCCCAGCATTTT
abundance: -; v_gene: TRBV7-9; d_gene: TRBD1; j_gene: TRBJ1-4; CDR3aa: CASSRIGQGANEKLFF; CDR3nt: TGTGCCAGCAGCAGGATAGGACAGGGAGCTAATGAAAAACTGTTTTTT
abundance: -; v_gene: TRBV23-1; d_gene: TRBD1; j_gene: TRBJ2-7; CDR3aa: CASSQADRRISYEQYF; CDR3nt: TGCGCCAGCAGTCAAGCGGACAGGAGAATTTCCTACGAGCAGTACTTC
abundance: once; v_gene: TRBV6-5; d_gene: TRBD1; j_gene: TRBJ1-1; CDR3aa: CASSRDRENTEAFF; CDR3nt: TGTGCCAGCAGTAGAGACAGGGAGAACACTGAAGCTTTCTTT
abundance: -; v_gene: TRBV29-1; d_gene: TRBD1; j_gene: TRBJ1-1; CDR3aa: CSARGTGNTEAFF; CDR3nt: TGCAGCGCCCGGGGGACAGGGAACACTGAAGCTTTCTTT
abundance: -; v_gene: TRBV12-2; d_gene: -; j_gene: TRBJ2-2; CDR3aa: CASRLTGEPNTGELFF; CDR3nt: TGTGCAAGTCGCTTAACGGGGGAGCCGAACACCGGGGAGCTGTTTTTT
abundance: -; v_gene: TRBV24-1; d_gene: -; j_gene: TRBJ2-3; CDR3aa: CATSDPSQGPDTQYF; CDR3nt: TGTGCCACCAGTGACCCTTCACAGGGTCCAGATACGCAGTATTTT
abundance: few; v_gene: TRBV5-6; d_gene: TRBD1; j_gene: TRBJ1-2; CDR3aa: CASSKGTGATIGYGYTF; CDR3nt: TGTGCCAGCAGCAAAGGGACAGGAGCTACTATAGGGTATGGCTACACCTTC
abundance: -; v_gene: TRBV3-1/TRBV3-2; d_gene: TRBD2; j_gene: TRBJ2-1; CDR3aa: CASSQVQAGALAQFF; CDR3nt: TGTGCCAGCAGCCAAGTTCAAGCGGGAGCTCTTGCGCAGTTCTTC
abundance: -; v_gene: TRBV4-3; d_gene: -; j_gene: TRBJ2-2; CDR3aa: CASSQDSSGANTGELFF; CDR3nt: TGCGCCAGCAGCCAAGATAGCAGCGGCGCGAACACCGGGGAGCTGTTTTTT
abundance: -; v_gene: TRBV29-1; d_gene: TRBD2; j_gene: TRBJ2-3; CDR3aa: CSVTLTSGTDTQYF; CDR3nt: TGCAGCGTCACCCTGACTAGCGGGACAGATACGCAGTATTTT
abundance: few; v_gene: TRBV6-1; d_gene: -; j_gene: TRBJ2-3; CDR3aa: CASSEVSGEGTDTQYF; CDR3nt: TGTGCCAGCAGTGAAGTTTCGGGGGAGGGCACAGATACGCAGTATTTT
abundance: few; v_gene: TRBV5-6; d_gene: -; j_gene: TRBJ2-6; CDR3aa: CASSLVRMTGANVLTF; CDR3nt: TGTGCCAGCAGCTTGGTGCGGATGACTGGGGCCAACGTCCTGACTTTC
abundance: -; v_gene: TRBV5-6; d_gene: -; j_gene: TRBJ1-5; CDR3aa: CASSRQNSNQPQHF; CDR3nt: TGTGCCAGCAGCCGTCAAAATAGCAATCAGCCCCAGCATTTT
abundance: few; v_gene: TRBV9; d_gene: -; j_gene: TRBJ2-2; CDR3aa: CASSVEAGRSGELFF; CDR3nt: TGTGCCAGCAGCGTAGAGGCGGGGAGGTCCGGGGAGCTGTTTTTT
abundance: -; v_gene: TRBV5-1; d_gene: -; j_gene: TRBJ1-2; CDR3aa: CASSLASESYGYTF; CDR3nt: TGCGCCAGCAGCTTGGCCTCCGAAAGCTATGGCTACACCTTC
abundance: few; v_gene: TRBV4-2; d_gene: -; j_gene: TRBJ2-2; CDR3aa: CASSQEGGPTGELFF; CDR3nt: TGTGCCAGCAGCCAAGAGGGGGGGCCTACCGGGGAGCTGTTTTTT
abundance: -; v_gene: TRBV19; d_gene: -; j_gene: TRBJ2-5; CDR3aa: CASSTSGWQETQYF; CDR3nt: TGTGCCAGTAGTACGTCAGGGTGGCAAGAGACCCAGTACTTC
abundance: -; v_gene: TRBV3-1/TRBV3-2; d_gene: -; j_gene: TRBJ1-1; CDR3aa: CASSRETANNTEAFF; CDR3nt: TGTGCCAGCAGCCGTGAAACGGCAAATAACACTGAAGCTTTCTTT
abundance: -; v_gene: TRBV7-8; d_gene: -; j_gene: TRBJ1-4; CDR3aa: CASSLGQSLAEKLFF; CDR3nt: TGTGCCAGCAGCTTAGGTCAGAGCTTAGCTGAAAAACTGTTTTTT
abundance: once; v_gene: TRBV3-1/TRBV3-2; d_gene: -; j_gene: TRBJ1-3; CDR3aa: CASSKMGQVVNTIYF; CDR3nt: TGTGCCAGCAGCAAAATGGGCCAGGTAGTGAACACCATATATTTT
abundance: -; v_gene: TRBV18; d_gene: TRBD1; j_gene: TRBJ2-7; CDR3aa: CASSVSLNRGPSDEQYF; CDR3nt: TGTGCCAGCTCAGTATCACTAAACAGGGGACCCTCGGACGAGCAGTACTTC
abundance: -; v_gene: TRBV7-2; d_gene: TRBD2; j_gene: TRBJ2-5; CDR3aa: CASSLGLAGATGETQYF; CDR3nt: TGTGCCAGCAGCTTGGGACTAGCGGGAGCTACCGGAGAGACCCAGTACTTC
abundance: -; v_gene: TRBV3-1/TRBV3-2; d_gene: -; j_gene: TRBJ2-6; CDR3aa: CASTGLGGGANVLTF; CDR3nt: TGTGCCAGCACAGGTCTAGGGGGTGGGGCCAACGTCCTGACTTTC
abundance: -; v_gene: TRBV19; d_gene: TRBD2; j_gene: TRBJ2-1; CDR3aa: CASSPGTSGGYNEQFF; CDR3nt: TGTGCCAGTAGTCCCGGGACTAGCGGGGGATACAATGAGCAGTTCTTC
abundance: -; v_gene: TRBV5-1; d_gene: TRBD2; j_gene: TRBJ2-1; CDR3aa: CASSSRTSGSVHNEQFF; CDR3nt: TGCGCCAGCAGCTCGAGAACTAGCGGGAGCGTCCACAATGAGCAGTTCTTC
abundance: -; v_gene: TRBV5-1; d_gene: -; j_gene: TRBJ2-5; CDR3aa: CASSLNSETQYF; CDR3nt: TGCGCCAGCAGCTTGAATTCGGAGACCCAGTACTTC